This T cell receptor (beta chain) is from a study of T cells in women clearing cervical HPV infection. Details on this clone: What it binds is not known. The read is 3 residues too short to cover the CDR3 end, so that end is filled in from the germline J gene.

Study-wide findings and caveats: T-cell numbers per sample were unknown and may explain richness differences.

Genomic DNA, averaging roughly 1,200 ng per sample, yielded TCR beta CDR3 via immunoSEQ. Only in-frame clones appear in the TCRdb table, and some are missing; sequencing was by immunoSEQ multiplex PCR. The sample includes 20,000 to 25,000 clones. This CDR3 has 16 amino acids. J lost 4 bases, V lost 4 bases, and 5 bases had no gene match. The germline gives CDR1 MNHEY, CDR2 SVGEGT. The sequence derives from a woman between 18 and 70 years old with a cervical HPV16 infection that either progressed to CIN3+ or cleared (not recorded which). The genes are TRBV6-2 or TRBV6-3 and TRBJ2-5, with TRBD2 matching over 14 bases. The sample was blood buffy coat. Here the CDR3 reads CASSWTSGGTLETQYF. The CDR3 bases that were read are TGTGCCAGCAGTTGGACTAGCGGGGGGACGTTAGAGACC.